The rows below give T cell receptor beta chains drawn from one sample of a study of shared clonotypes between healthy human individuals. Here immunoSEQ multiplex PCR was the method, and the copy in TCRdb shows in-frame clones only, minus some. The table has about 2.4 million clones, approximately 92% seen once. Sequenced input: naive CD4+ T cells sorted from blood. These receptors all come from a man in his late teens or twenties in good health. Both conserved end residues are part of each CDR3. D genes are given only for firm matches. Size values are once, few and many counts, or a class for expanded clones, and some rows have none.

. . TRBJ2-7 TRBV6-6 CASSYGGRGPSYEQYF TGTGCCAGCAGTTACGGGGGCAGGGGCCCCTCCTACGAGCAGTACTTC
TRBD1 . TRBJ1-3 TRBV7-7 CASSLGTGGGNTIYF TGTGCTAGCAGCTTGGGGACAGGCGGAGGAAACACCATATATTTT
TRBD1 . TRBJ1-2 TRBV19 CASSETNRGGGGYTF TGTGCCAGTAGCGAAACCAACAGGGGAGGCGGTGGCTACACCTTC
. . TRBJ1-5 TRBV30 CAWSTGNHQPQHF TGTGCCTGGAGTACCGGGAACCATCAGCCCCAGCATTTT
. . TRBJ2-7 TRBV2 CASSVNEGYEQYF TGTGCCAGCAGTGTTAACGAAGGCTACGAGCAGTACTTC
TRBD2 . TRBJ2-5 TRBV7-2 CASSSAGAWQETQYF TGTGCCAGCAGCTCAGCGGGAGCTTGGCAAGAGACCCAGTACTTC
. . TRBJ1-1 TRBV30 CAWRLWGTTEAFF TGTGCCTGGAGGTTATGGGGGACCACTGAAGCTTTCTTT
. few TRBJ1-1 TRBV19 CASSFREGQAFF TGTGCCAGTAGTTTTAGGGAGGGCCAAGCTTTCTTT
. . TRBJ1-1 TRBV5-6 CASSLGRALNTEAFF TGTGCCAGCAGCTTGGGCAGGGCCTTGAACACTGAAGCTTTCTTT
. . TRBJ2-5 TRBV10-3 CAISQTDSQKTQYF TGTGCCATCAGTCAAACAGACAGTCAAAAGACCCAGTACTTC